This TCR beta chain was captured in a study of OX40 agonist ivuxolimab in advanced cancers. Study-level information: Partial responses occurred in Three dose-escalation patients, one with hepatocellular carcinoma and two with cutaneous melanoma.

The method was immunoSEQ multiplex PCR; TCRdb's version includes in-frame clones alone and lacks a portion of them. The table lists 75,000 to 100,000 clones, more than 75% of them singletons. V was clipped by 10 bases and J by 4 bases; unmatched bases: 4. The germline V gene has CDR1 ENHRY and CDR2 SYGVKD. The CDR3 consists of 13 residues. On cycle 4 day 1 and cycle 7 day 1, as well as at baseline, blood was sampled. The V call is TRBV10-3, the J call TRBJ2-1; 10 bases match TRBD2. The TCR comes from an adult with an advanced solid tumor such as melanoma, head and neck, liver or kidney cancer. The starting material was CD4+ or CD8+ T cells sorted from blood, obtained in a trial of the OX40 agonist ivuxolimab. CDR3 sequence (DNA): TGTGCCACGGAGCGGGAGGGTTACAATGAGCAGTTCTTC. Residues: CATEREGYNEQFF.